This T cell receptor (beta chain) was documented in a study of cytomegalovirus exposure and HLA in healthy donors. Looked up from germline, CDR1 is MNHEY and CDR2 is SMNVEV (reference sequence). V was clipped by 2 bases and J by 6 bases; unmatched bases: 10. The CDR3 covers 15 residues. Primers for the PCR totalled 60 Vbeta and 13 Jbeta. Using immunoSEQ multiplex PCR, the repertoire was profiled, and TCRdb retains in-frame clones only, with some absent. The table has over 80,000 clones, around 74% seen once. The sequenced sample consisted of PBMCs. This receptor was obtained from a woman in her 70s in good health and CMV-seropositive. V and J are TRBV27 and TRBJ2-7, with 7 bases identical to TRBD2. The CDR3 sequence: CASSLVGGSPAEQYF. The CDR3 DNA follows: TGTGCCAGCAGTTTAGTCGGCGGGAGCCCCGCCGAGCAGTACTTC.